This TCR beta chain came from a study of T cell clonotyping in hematopoietic cell transplantation. Study-level information: Pretransplant recipient samples were taken after cytoreduction. Whole-study results and caveats: Recipient TCR diversity dropped after transplant; expanded clonotypes rose from day 30 to 180. Graft donor and pretransplant recipient Inverse Simpson Index values predicted broader posttransplant TCR diversity.

Notes on this clone: Its specificity is not known.

TCRdb's table, derived via immunoSEQ multiplex PCR, lists solely in-frame clones and lacks some. The sample consists of about 7,400 clones, around nine tenths of them appearing once. Time point: recipient sample about 28 days before transplant, after cytoreduction. CDR3 length equals 15 residues. Per germline, CDR1 SNHLY and CDR2 FYNNEI. With 11 bases removed from V and 0 bases from J, the gap between germline ends came to 19 bases. The sample consisted of peripheral blood mononuclear cells, taken before stem cell transplant. The receptor's source is a man between 60 and 75 years old with acute myeloid leukemia. Some clones in this sample may be carry-over from other donors' samples. The V gene is TRBV2, the J gene TRBJ2-5; D might be TRBD2 (5 bases). The CDR3 loop is CAAQSGIYYQETQYF. Here the CDR3 DNA reads TGTGCCGCCCAATCGGGGATCTACTACCAAGAGACCCAGTACTTC.